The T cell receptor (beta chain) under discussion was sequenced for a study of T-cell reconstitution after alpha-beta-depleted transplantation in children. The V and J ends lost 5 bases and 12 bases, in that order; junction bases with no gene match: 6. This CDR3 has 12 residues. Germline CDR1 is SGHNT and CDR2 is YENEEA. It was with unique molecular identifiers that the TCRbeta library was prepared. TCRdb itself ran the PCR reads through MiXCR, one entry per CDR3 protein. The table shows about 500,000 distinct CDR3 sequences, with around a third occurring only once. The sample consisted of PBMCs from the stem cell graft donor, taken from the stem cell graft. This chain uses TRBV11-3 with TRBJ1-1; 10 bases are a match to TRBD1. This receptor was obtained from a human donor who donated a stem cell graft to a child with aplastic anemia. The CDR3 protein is CASSMWDRGSFF. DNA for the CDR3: TGTGCCAGCAGCATGTGGGACAGGGGATCTTTCTTT.